This TCR beta chain was sequenced for a study of radiotherapy plus CTLA-4 blockade in lung cancer. In the study overall: Disease control was achieved by around 30% of patients, and objective responses by less than 20%. Study-wide findings and caveats: Following radiotherapy plus ipilimumab, tumor-derived TCR clones expanded in the blood. Early clonal dynamics of blood T cells, together with interferon-beta, were reported as the best response predictor.

CDR1 MNHNS and CDR2 SASEGT come from the germline V gene. Trimming left V 10 bases short and J 10 bases short, with 28 bases between. The CDR3 consists of 15 residues. TCRdb's copy holds only in-frame clones and misses some; the assay was immunoSEQ multiplex PCR. Seen here are fewer than 35,000 clones, 75% observed once, and the top ten hold about 14%. Turning to this clone: What it recognizes is unknown.

J is TRBJ1-1 and V is TRBV6-1; TRBD1 is a possible D gene (6 bases). The origin of this receptor is a human donor with non-small cell lung cancer that progressed on radiotherapy plus ipilimumab. The material was peripheral blood, obtained from a patient treated with radiotherapy plus ipilimumab. CDR3 nucleotide sequence: TGTGCCACCCATCCGGACAGCAGCAGCGGGATGGTAGCTTTCTTT. Residues: CATHPDSSSGMVAFF.